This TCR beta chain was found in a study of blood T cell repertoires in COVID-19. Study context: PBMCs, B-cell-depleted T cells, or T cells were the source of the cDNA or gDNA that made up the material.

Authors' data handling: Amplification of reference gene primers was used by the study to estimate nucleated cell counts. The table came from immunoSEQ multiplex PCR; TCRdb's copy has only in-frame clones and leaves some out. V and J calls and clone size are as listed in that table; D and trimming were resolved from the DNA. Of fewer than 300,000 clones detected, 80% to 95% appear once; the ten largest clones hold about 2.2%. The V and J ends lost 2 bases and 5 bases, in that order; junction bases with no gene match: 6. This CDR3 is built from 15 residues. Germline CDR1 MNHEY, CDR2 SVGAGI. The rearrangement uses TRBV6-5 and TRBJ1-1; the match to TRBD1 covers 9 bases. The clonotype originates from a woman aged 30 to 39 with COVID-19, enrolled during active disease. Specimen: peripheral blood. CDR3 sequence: CASSYGTGLGTEAFF. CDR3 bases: TGTGCCAGCAGTTACGGGACAGGGCTGGGTACTGAAGCTTTCTTT.